This entry lists 24 T cell receptor beta chains sequenced from one sample in a study of T cells in Graves' hyperthyroidism and ophthalmopathy. Amplification of TCR beta CDR3 regions used RNA as the template. The study used the HTBI primer set for a first-round RT-PCR of the TCR CDR3. TCRdb ran MiXCR on the multiplex PCR reads and lists one entry per CDR3 protein. The sample lists a few hundred thousand distinct CDR3 sequences, about 14% occurring once. The sequenced sample consisted of blood. Receptors originate from a woman in her 30s with Graves' hyperthyroidism that later progressed to Graves' ophthalmopathy.

This clonotype has ten or more counts. The chain links TRBV3-1 to TRBJ2-7, with 10 bases identical to TRBD2. With V trimmed by 4 bases and J by 4 bases, 10 bases remained unmatched. This CDR3 region has 16 residues. CDR1 and CDR2 from the germline V gene are LGHDT and YNNKEL (reference sequence). Here the CDR3 reads CASSPLTSGNRYEQYF. The DNA for the CDR3 is TGTGCCAGCAGCCCTCTTACTAGCGGGAATCGATACGAGCAGTACTTC.

This chain links TRBV9 with TRBJ2-3; no definite D call. CDR1 SGDLS and CDR2 YYNGEE come from the germline V gene. The germline V and J ends were trimmed by 4 bases and 5 bases, with 11 bases remaining between them. The CDR3 runs to 13 residues. The CDR3 nucleotides read TGTGCCAGCAGCCCAACCCCCGGAGATACGCAGTATTTT. This sequence encodes CASSPTPGDTQYF.

This clonotype was seen a few times. V usage is TRBV9 and J usage is TRBJ1-3; D remains ambiguous. The germline gives CDR1 SGDLS, CDR2 YYNGEE. CDR3 length: 14 amino acids. Trimming left V 4 bases short and J 0 bases short, with 8 bases between. CDR3: CASSPHGSGNTIYF. The CDR3 nucleotides are TGTGCCAGCAGCCCACACGGCTCTGGAAACACCATATATTTT. The entire variable domain, with the rest obtained from reference TRBV9 and TRBJ1-3, is as follows: DSGVTQTPKHLITATGQRVTLRCSPRSGDLSVYWYQQSLDQGLQFLIQYYNGEERAKGNILERFSAQQFPDLHSELNLSSLELGDSALYFCASSPHGSGNTIYFGEGSWLTVV.

This clonotype was seen at least ten times. The chain's CDR3 is CASAWVDPNTEAFF. The CDR3, as DNA: TGTGCCAGCGCCTGGGTAGACCCGAACACTGAAGCTTTCTTT. The chain employs TRBV7-9 and TRBJ1-1; D is uncertain. V was clipped by 8 bases and J by 1 base, with 14 bases between them. The CDR3 is made up of 14 amino acids. The germline gives CDR1 SEHNR, CDR2 FQNEAQ (reference sequence).

This clonotype was seen ten or more times. The chain joins TRBV11-3 to TRBJ1-2, with a tentative D call TRBD1 (5 bases). The CDR3 consists of 13 residues. Germline assignment: CDR1 SGHNT and CDR2 YENEEA. Between the trimmed V and J ends, which lost 8 bases and 3 bases, there was a span of 13 bases. The CDR3 DNA reads TGTGCCAGCCAGGCCCCGGGGGACTATGGCTACACCTTC. Its protein product is CASQAPGDYGYTF.

The chain is built from TRBV18 and TRBJ2-3; TRBD2 is a possible D gene (5 bases). The CDR3 is 15 residues long. The germline V and J ends were trimmed by 3 bases and 3 bases, with 13 bases remaining between them. CDR1 and CDR2 (germline): KGHSH, LQKENI. The CDR3 nucleotides are TGTGCCAGCTCACCCTCTTTGAGGGTAACAGATACGCAGTATTTT. Its translation: CASSPSLRVTDTQYF.

This clonotype has at least ten counts. The chain uses TRBV5-1 and TRBJ1-3; D is unclear. Looked up from germline, CDR1 is SGHRS and CDR2 is YFSETQ. The CDR3 runs to 14 residues. The V and J ends lost 2 bases and 4 bases respectively, with 10 bases between them. CDR3 bases: TGCGCCAGCAGCTTAGAAGGTGGCGGAAACACCATATATTTT. Translating it yields CASSLEGGGNTIYF.

The gene calls are TRBV28 and TRBJ2-7, with D maybe TRBD2 (6 bases). The CDR3 runs 15 residues. Germline CDR1 MDHEN, CDR2 SYDVKM. V was trimmed by 6 bases and J by 1 base, leaving 16 bases between them. CDR3: CASSRGGGSSYEQYF. DNA of the CDR3: TGTGCCAGCAGCCGGGGCGGAGGGTCTTCCTACGAGCAGTACTTC.

This clonotype was seen ten or more times. The chain combines TRBV6-1 with TRBJ2-5, with 8 bases lining up with TRBD1. The CDR3 length is 15 residues. Germline-derived CDR1 and CDR2 are MNHNS and SASEGT. V lost 11 bases to trimming and J lost 3 bases; unmatched junction nucleotides: 14. As DNA, the CDR3 is TGTGCCGTTCGACGGGACAGGTTTGACGAAGAGACCCAGTACTTC. Translating gives CAVRRDRFDEETQYF.

This clonotype was seen repeatedly, ten times or more. The chain has TRBV2 and TRBJ2-5; 7 bases match TRBD2. The CDR3 extends over 14 amino acids. Germline CDR1 and CDR2: SNHLY and FYNNEI. The V segment lost 5 bases and the J segment 4 bases; nucleotides outside the gene matches: 7. DNA of the CDR3: TGTGCCAGCAGTCCCGCTACGGGAGGAGAGACCCAGTACTTC. Translation: CASSPATGGETQYF.

There are a few counts of this clonotype. This chain uses TRBV30 with TRBJ1-3, with 8 bases fitting TRBD1. CDR1 is GTSNPN and CDR2 is SVGIG in the germline V gene (reference sequence). The trim removed 3 bases at V and 8 bases at J, leaving 6 bases unmatched. This CDR3 region has 13 residues. CDR3 sequence: CAWSRTGLDTIYF. DNA for the CDR3: TGTGCCTGGAGCCGGACAGGGCTCGACACCATATATTTT.

This clonotype was recorded at least ten times. The J gene is TRBJ1-4, the V gene TRBV13; D gene unclear. Germline CDR1 reads PRHDT; CDR2 reads FYEKMQ (reference sequence). The V end lost 4 bases, the J end lost 5 bases, and 11 bases lay between the germline ends. The length of the CDR3 is 14 residues. The CDR3 loop reads CASSSLQGNEKLFF. DNA of the CDR3: TGTGCCAGCAGCTCCCTACAAGGGAATGAAAAACTGTTTTTT.

This clonotype appeared many times. The chain is built from TRBV6-1 and TRBJ1-1; possible D gene TRBD1, 6 bases. The CDR3 sequence is 11 residues long. CDR1 MNHNS and CDR2 SASEGT come from the germline V gene. V lost 10 bases, J lost 9 bases, and 15 bases lay in between. The CDR3 bases are TGTGCCACCGACGGAACAGGGAAAGCTTTCTTT. It is translated as CATDGTGKAFF.

The V and J genes are TRBV7-8 and TRBJ2-5; possibly TRBD1 for D (5 bases). V lost 8 bases to trimming and J lost 1 base, with 11 bases between them. From germline, CDR1 is SGHVS and CDR2 FQNEAQ. This CDR3 spans 13 amino acids. The CDR3 sequence is CASGAELQETQYF. The CDR3 nucleotides are TGTGCCAGCGGGGCGGAGCTCCAAGAGACCCAGTACTTC.

J is TRBJ2-1 and V is TRBV7-3; no clear D. V lost 3 bases, J lost 2 bases, and 11 bases lay in between. The germline V gene has CDR1 SGHTA and CDR2 FQGTGA. The CDR3 length is 15 residues. The CDR3 loop reads CASSFNGQTYNEQFF. The CDR3 bases are TGTGCCAGCAGCTTTAATGGCCAGACCTACAATGAGCAGTTCTTC.

This clonotype showed up many times. The J gene is TRBJ1-2, the V gene TRBV6-2 or TRBV6-3; D is undetermined. The germline V and J ends were trimmed by 8 bases and 2 bases, with 9 bases remaining between them. This CDR3 is built from 12 residues. The germline V gene has CDR1 MNHEY and CDR2 SVGEGT. The CDR3 nucleotides are TGTGCCAGCTTGAAGTTCAACTATGGCTACACCTTC. Translating gives CASLKFNYGYTF.

In this sample, this clonotype turned up a few times. CDR3 residues: CASSPTGRRVFSYGYTF. The CDR3 bases are TGTGCCAGCAGCCCAACGGGACGGAGGGTCTTTAGCTATGGCTACACCTTC. The chain joins TRBV7-2 to TRBJ1-2; tentative D call: TRBD1 (5 bases). Trimming took 5 bases from V and 4 from J, leaving 23 bases between them. Germline assignment: CDR1 SGHTA and CDR2 FQGNSA. The CDR3 consists of 17 residues.

This chain joins TRBV20-1 and TRBJ1-5; 8 nucleotides match TRBD1. Germline loops: CDR1 DFQATT, CDR2 SNEGSKA (reference sequence). The junction had 10 bases not matched to a gene; V was cut back by 0 bases and J by 6 bases. The CDR3 is 16 residues long. The CDR3: CSARDLGQGGGQPQHF. The CDR3 region has the DNA TGCAGTGCTAGAGATCTCGGACAGGGCGGTGGTCAGCCCCAGCATTTT.

The rearrangement uses TRBV5-1 and TRBJ2-7; 8 positions agree with TRBD1. From germline, CDR1 is SGHRS and CDR2 YFSETQ. The trim removed 4 bases at V and 5 bases at J, leaving 11 bases unmatched. The CDR3 loop spans 15 amino acids. In DNA, the CDR3 is TGCGCCAGCAGCCCTCGGTCACAGGGGGTAAACGAGCAGTACTTC. It specifies CASSPRSQGVNEQYF.

The V and J genes are TRBV4-1 and TRBJ1-3; TRBD1 matches 7 bases. Trimming at V came to 1 base and at J to 4 bases, leaving 16 bases not matched to a gene. The V gene's germline CDR1 is MGHRA and CDR2 YSYEKL. CDR3 length: 19 amino acids. The CDR3 reads CASSQAPATQGTRGNTIYF. The DNA of the CDR3 is TGCGCCAGCAGCCAAGCCCCCGCCACACAGGGGACACGGGGAAACACCATATATTTT.

This clonotype came up many times. This rearrangement joins TRBV12-3 or TRBV12-4 to TRBJ1-4, with 9 bases aligning to TRBD1. Germline trimming cut 6 bases from V and 0 bases from J; bases unmatched to any gene: 5. The CDR3 covers 16 residues. The CDR3 loop reads CASRPTGGSTNEKLFF. DNA for the CDR3: TGTGCCAGCAGACCGACAGGGGGATCAACTAATGAAAAACTGTTTTTT.

This clonotype was seen ten or more times. V is TRBV12-3 or TRBV12-4 and J is TRBJ2-3; D call uncertain. The CDR3 contains 14 residues. V shed 1 base and J shed 2 bases, with 7 bases lying between them. This CDR3 reads CASSLVLPTDTQYF. In nucleotides, the CDR3 is TGTGCCAGCAGTTTAGTCCTACCCACAGATACGCAGTATTTT.

This clonotype was seen ten or more times. The genes are TRBV27 and TRBJ1-1, with 8 bases fitting TRBD1. The V gene's germline CDR1 is MNHEY and CDR2 SMNVEV (reference sequence). Germline trimming cut 6 bases from V and 0 bases from J; bases unmatched to any gene: 6. This CDR3 has 15 amino acids. DNA of the CDR3: TGTGCCAGCAGGTCGACAGGGGCCATGAACACTGAAGCTTTCTTT. It translates to CASRSTGAMNTEAFF.

V and J are TRBV15 and TRBJ1-2; the D gene is possibly TRBD1 (6 bases). The CDR3 is 12 residues long. Deletions cut 3 bases from V and 10 bases from J, with 12 bases between. The germline gives CDR1 LNHNV, CDR2 YYDKDF (reference sequence). CDR3 DNA: TGTGCCACCAGCAGGGGGACATTTGACTACACCTTC. It is translated as CATSRGTFDYTF. Full variable domain (missing parts from reference TRBV15 and TRBJ1-2): DAMVIQNPRYQVTQFGKPVTLSCSQTLNHNVMYWYQQKSSQAPKLLFHYYDKDFNNEADTPDNFQSRRPNTSFCFLDIRSPGLGDTAMYLCATSRGTFDYTFGSGTRLTVV.